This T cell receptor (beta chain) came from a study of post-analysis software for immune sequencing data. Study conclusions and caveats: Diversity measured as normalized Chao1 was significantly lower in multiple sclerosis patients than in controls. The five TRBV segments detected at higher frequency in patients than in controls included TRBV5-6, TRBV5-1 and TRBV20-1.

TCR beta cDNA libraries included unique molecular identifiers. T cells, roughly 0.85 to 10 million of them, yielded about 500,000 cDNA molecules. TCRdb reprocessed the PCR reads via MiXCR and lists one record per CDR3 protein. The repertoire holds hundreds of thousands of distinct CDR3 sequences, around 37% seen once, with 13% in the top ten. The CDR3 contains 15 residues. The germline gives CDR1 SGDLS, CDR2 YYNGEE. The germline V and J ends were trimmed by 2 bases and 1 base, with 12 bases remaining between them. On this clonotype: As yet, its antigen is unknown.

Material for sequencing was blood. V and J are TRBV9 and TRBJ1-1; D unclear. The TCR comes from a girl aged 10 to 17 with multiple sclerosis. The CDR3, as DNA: TGTGCCAGCAGCGTCTCCGGCGGAGGGAACACTGAAGCTTTCTTT. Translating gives CASSVSGGGNTEAFF.